The 6 T cell receptor beta chains listed next were all sequenced from one sample in a study of blood T cell repertoires in COVID-19. Assay: immunoSEQ multiplex PCR; the TCRdb copy retains only in-frame clones and omits some. This sample has about 280,000 clones, with 85% to 90% found just once. The source material was PBMCs or T cells enriched from blood (not recorded which). The receptors were sampled from a woman under 30 with acute COVID-19.

Here the CDR3 DNA reads TGTGCCAGCAGCTTAGGCCAGGCCGTTTCCTCTGGGGCCAACGTCCTGACTTTC. It codes for CASSLGQAVSSGANVLTF. This chain links TRBV7-9 with TRBJ2-6; D is unclear. V lost 1 base and J 0 bases, leaving 13 bases between the germline ends. This CDR3 has 18 amino acids. From germline, CDR1 is SEHNR and CDR2 FQNEAQ (reference sequence).

The gene calls are TRBV5-1 and TRBJ2-3; 8 bases fit TRBD1. After removal of 7 bases from V and 3 bases from J, the junction contained 10 bases not matched to a gene. There are 15 residues in the CDR3. Germline CDR1 is SGHRS and CDR2 is YFSETQ. Written as DNA, the CDR3 is TGCGCCAGCCATTACGGACAGGGTGGAACAGATACGCAGTATTTT. Protein sequence: CASHYGQGGTDTQYF.

The chain has TRBV28 and TRBJ2-5; 10 bases fit TRBD2. The germline V gene has CDR1 MDHEN and CDR2 SYDVKM. The length of the CDR3 is 16 residues. Trimming at V came to 6 bases and at J to 2 bases, leaving 9 bases not matched to a gene. In nucleotides, the CDR3 is TGTGCCAGCAGCCACAGAGGACTAGCGGCACAAGAGACCCAGTACTTC. Its protein product is CASSHRGLAAQETQYF.

This chain joins TRBV28 and TRBJ1-6, with D possibly being TRBD1 (6 bases). This CDR3 region has 15 residues. Between the trimmed V and J ends, which lost 3 bases and 5 bases, there was a span of 11 bases. The germline CDR1 and CDR2 sequences are MDHEN and SYDVKM. The CDR3 loop is CASSFAGVNNSPLHF. The CDR3 DNA sequence: TGTGCCAGCAGTTTCGCAGGGGTTAATAATTCACCCCTCCACTTT.

The CDR3 coding sequence is TGTGCCAGCAGCCCCCATGTGGGTAGCGGGAGCTCAGGGGAGCTGTTTTTT. Protein sequence: CASSPHVGSGSSGELFF. The chain carries TRBV7-2 and TRBJ2-2, with 9 bases that match TRBD2. The germline V gene has CDR1 SGHTA and CDR2 FQGNSA. CDR3 length: 17 residues. V lost 5 bases to trimming and J lost 8 bases; unmatched junction nucleotides: 15.

V gene TRBV6-1 combines with J gene TRBJ2-1, with 7 bases identical to TRBD2. CDR3 length: 14 residues. The J segment lost 5 bases and the V segment lost 3 bases, leaving 4 bases of the junction unmatched. Germline assignment: CDR1 MNHNS and CDR2 SASEGT. CDR3 sequence (DNA): TGTGCCAGCAGTGAGCGGGAGAATCACAATGAGCAGTTCTTC. Amino acid sequence: CASSERENHNEQFF.